This passage covers 18 T cell receptor beta chains from one sample sequenced in a study of blood T cell repertoires in COVID-19. The protocol was immunoSEQ multiplex PCR, while the TCRdb copy is restricted to in-frame clones and leaves out a portion. This table has more than 95,000 clones, about four fifths appearing once. The sequenced material came from peripheral blood. The source is a woman aged 80 or older with active or convalescent COVID-19.

This rearrangement joins TRBV18 to TRBJ1-4, with D unclear. CDR1 KGHSH and CDR2 LQKENI come from the germline V gene. V lost 3 bases to trimming and J lost 8 bases, with 13 bases between them. This CDR3 spans 14 amino acids. The CDR3 loop is CASSPGIRGEKLFF. DNA for the CDR3: TGTGCCAGCTCACCGGGAATTCGGGGAGAAAAACTGTTTTTT.

V usage is TRBV2 and J usage is TRBJ2-7; D ambiguous. Germline values: CDR1 SNHLY, CDR2 FYNNEI. Trimming took off 7 bases at V and 5 bases at J, with 12 bases between the two ends. This CDR3 comprises 12 residues. CDR3 amino acids: CASMGLRNEQYF. CDR3 nucleotide sequence: TGTGCCAGCATGGGCCTGAGAAACGAGCAGTACTTC.

The chain couples TRBV19 to TRBJ2-2, with D perhaps matching TRBD2 (5 bases). Germline V gene data show CDR1 as LNHDA and CDR2 as SQIVND (reference sequence). This CDR3 spans 17 amino acids. V lost 3 bases and J 0 bases, leaving 14 bases between the germline ends. The CDR3 reads CASSMRAAVTNTGELFF. CDR3 nucleotides: TGTGCCAGTAGTATGAGAGCGGCGGTCACGAACACCGGGGAGCTGTTTTTT.

For the CDR3, the DNA is TGTGCCACCAGTGAGTCGACTAGCTCAGATACGCAGTATTTT. This translates into CATSESTSSDTQYF. V gene TRBV24-1 combines with J gene TRBJ2-3, with 7 bases aligning to TRBD2. Germline V gene data show CDR1 as KGHDR and CDR2 as SFDVKD. V shed 4 bases, J shed 4 bases, and the junction held 4 bases outside the gene matches. The CDR3 is 14 amino acids.

This clone was seen a single time. The gene calls are TRBV19 and TRBJ2-3; D ambiguous. Trimming took 3 bases from V and 5 from J, leaving 12 bases between them. This CDR3 has 14 residues. The germline gives CDR1 LNHDA, CDR2 SQIVND (reference sequence). The CDR3 protein is CASSISSSRDTQYF. In nucleotides, the CDR3 is TGTGCCAGTAGTATTTCCTCGTCCAGAGATACGCAGTATTTT.

The chain carries TRBV7-9 and TRBJ2-3, with unresolved D. V gave up 2 bases and J gave up 4 bases, with 4 bases separating them. CDR3 length: 12 amino acids. Germline V gives CDR1 SEHNR, CDR2 FQNEAQ (reference sequence). The CDR3 sequence: CASSLSSDTQYF. In DNA, the CDR3 is TGTGCCAGCAGCTTATCTTCAGATACGCAGTATTTT.

The chain employs TRBV27 and TRBJ2-1, with 7 bases aligning to TRBD1. Trimming took 4 bases from V and 6 from J; bases not matched to a gene: 3. Germline CDR1 and CDR2: MNHEY and SMNVEV (reference sequence). The CDR3 totals 13 residues. CDR3: CASSYSGGNEQFF. Written as DNA, the CDR3 is TGTGCCAGCAGTTATTCAGGGGGCAATGAGCAGTTCTTC.

V and J are TRBV5-6 and TRBJ2-7, with a possible D match to TRBD1 (5 bases). V gave up 2 bases and J gave up 4 bases, with 22 bases separating them. Germline V gene data show CDR1 as SGHDT and CDR2 as YYEEEE. The CDR3 runs 17 residues. CDR3 in amino acids: CASSLGPPPLRGYEQYF. The CDR3, as DNA: TGTGCCAGCAGCTTAGGTCCCCCACCTCTAAGGGGTTACGAGCAGTACTTC.

The chain joins TRBV5-6 to TRBJ2-7; 15 bases line up with TRBD2. Germline V gene sequence: CDR1 SGHDT, CDR2 YYEEEE. This CDR3 comprises 17 residues. Trimming cost V 5 bases and J 4 bases; bases outside gene matches: 10. The DNA for the CDR3 is TGTGCCAGCAGACTAGGCACCGGACTAGCGGGAGGGTACGAGCAGTACTTC. This encodes CASRLGTGLAGGYEQYF. Complete variable domain (other parts from reference TRBV5-6 and TRBJ2-7): DAGVTQSPTHLIKTRGQQVTLRCSPKSGHDTVSWYQQALGQGPQFIFQYYEEEERQRGNFPDRFSGHQFPNYSSELNVNALLLGDSALYLCASRLGTGLAGGYEQYFGPGTRLTVT.

The chain couples TRBV10-3 to TRBJ2-7, with 7 positions matching TRBD1. Losses at the gene ends were 5 bases for V and 5 bases for J; bases not matched to a gene: 12. CDR1 and CDR2 (germline): ENHRY, SYGVKD. CDR3 length: 15 residues. The CDR3 spells CAISTFGTDYHEQYF. The CDR3 DNA reads TGTGCCATCAGTACCTTCGGGACAGACTACCACGAGCAGTACTTC.

The chain carries TRBV7-3 and TRBJ2-3; maybe TRBD1 (5 bases). Per germline, CDR1 SGHTA and CDR2 FQGTGA. This CDR3 has 12 amino acids. V lost 5 bases, J lost 8 bases, and 11 bases lay in between. CDR3 loop: CASSDQGSTQYF. In DNA form, the CDR3 reads TGTGCCAGCAGCGATCAGGGTAGTACGCAGTATTTT.

Written as DNA, the CDR3 is TGTGCCAGCAGCTTAACAGGGAGCAATCAGCCCCAGCATTTT. Protein: CASSLTGSNQPQHF. The chain carries TRBV7-9 and TRBJ1-5; weak D call: TRBD1 (6 bases). Trimming took off 2 bases at V and 1 base at J, with 6 bases between the two ends. The CDR3 spans 14 residues. Germline CDR1 SEHNR, CDR2 FQNEAQ (reference sequence).

About this clone itself: One end of the junction fails to match germline, which may point to a read error. V usage is TRBV4-1 and J usage is TRBJ2-7; 10 bases line up with TRBD2. CDR1 is MGHRA, CDR2 YSYEKL, per germline. The CDR3 extends over 16 amino acids. CDR3 loop: CASSRTSGGASSEQYF. For the CDR3, the DNA is TGCGCCAGCAGCCGGACCAGCGGGGGGGCTTCCTCCGAGCAGTACTTC.

V gene TRBV6-2 or TRBV6-3 combines with J gene TRBJ1-1; no definite D call. In germline, CDR1 is MNHEY, CDR2 SVGEGT. V lost 0 bases, J lost 0 bases, and 11 bases lay in between. This CDR3 comprises 16 residues. This CDR3 reads CASSYSTREMNTEAFF. In nucleotides, the CDR3 is TGTGCCAGCAGTTACTCGACAAGAGAGATGAACACTGAAGCTTTCTTT.

A single count supports this clone. This sequence joins TRBV9 and TRBJ2-7; D remains unclear. The CDR3 is 13 amino acids. Trimming removed 5 bases at V and 3 bases at J, with 12 bases between. CDR1 and CDR2 (germline): SGDLS, YYNGEE. The CDR3 reads CASSISEVYEQYF. CDR3 sequence (DNA): TGTGCCAGCAGTATTTCCGAGGTCTACGAGCAGTACTTC.

The gene calls are TRBV28 and TRBJ2-5, with 9 bases matching TRBD1. The J segment lost 5 bases and the V segment lost 4 bases, leaving 5 bases of the junction unmatched. Germline lookup yields CDR1 MDHEN and CDR2 SYDVKM. The CDR3 spans 14 residues. The chain's CDR3 is CASSSRQGGETQYF. The CDR3 nucleotides read TGTGCCAGCAGTTCCCGACAGGGGGGGGAGACCCAGTACTTC.

The rearrangement links TRBV6-6 to TRBJ2-3; 10 nucleotides align to TRBD2. V lost 8 bases and J lost 4; bases outside the gene matches: 6. Per germline, CDR1 MNHNY and CDR2 SVGAGI (reference sequence). This CDR3 is 14 amino acids long. The CDR3 DNA is TGTGCCAGCCAGGGACTAGCGATCGCAGATACGCAGTATTTT. This gives the protein CASQGLAIADTQYF.

The chain combines TRBV18 with TRBJ1-5; tentative D call: TRBD1 (6 bases). Trimming stripped 3 bases from V and 4 bases from J, with 10 bases between. Germline CDR1 reads KGHSH; CDR2 reads LQKENI. The CDR3 is 14 amino acids. For the CDR3, the DNA is TGTGCCAGCTCACCGGAGACAGGTAATCAGCCCCAGCATTTT. As protein: CASSPETGNQPQHF.